One and the same sample provided the 21 T cell receptor beta chains below, sequenced in a study of cytomegalovirus exposure and HLA in healthy donors. Assay: immunoSEQ multiplex PCR; the TCRdb copy retains only in-frame clones and omits some. Altogether about 82,000 clones are present, 93% being singletons, with the ten largest covering approximately 0.69%. Sequences were obtained from PBMCs. Source of these receptors: a man aged 18 to 35 in good health and CMV-seronegative.

V gene TRBV29-1 combines with J gene TRBJ2-7; the D gene is possibly TRBD2 (6 bases). The length of the CDR3 is 15 residues. CDR1 and CDR2 from the germline V gene are SQVTM and ANQGSEA. V gave up 1 base and J gave up 1 base, with 14 bases separating them. The CDR3 spells CSVEVRRDGSYEQYF. The DNA for the CDR3 is TGCAGCGTTGAAGTCAGGAGGGACGGGTCCTACGAGCAGTACTTC.

V usage is TRBV6-5 and J usage is TRBJ1-2; 7 nucleotides agree with TRBD1. The CDR3 has 12 amino acids. The junction had 6 bases not matched to a gene; V was cut back by 6 bases and J by 8 bases. Germline V gene sequence: CDR1 MNHEY, CDR2 SVGAGI. Here the CDR3 DNA reads TGTGCCAGCAGACCCGGGACAGCGGGCTACACCTTC. Encoded protein: CASRPGTAGYTF.

The rearrangement joins TRBV9 to TRBJ1-3; 7 nucleotides match TRBD1. This CDR3 comprises 14 residues. The junction had 5 bases not matched to a gene; V was cut back by 4 bases and J by 4 bases. The germline V gene encodes CDR1 SGDLS and CDR2 YYNGEE. The CDR3 DNA is TGTGCCAGCAGCCGAACAGGGGCAGGAAACACCATATATTTT. Translating gives CASSRTGAGNTIYF.

The chain joins TRBV10-2 to TRBJ2-7; tentative D call: TRBD1 (5 bases). CDR1 and CDR2 from the germline V gene are WSHSY and SAAADI. V was cut by 6 bases and J by 6 bases, with 12 bases left in between. CDR3 length: 12 residues. The CDR3 nucleotides read TGCGCCAGCAGACTGACAAGGGGCGAGCAGTACTTC. Protein sequence: CASRLTRGEQYF.

This chain uses TRBV7-8 with TRBJ2-2; TRBD2 might be the D (6 bases). This CDR3 has 17 amino acids. CDR1 and CDR2 (germline): SGHVS, FQNEAQ. V was cut by 1 base and J by 4 bases, with 16 bases left in between. The CDR3 DNA is TGTGCCAGCAGCTTAGTTACGGGGATCGGGGGCACCGGGGAGCTGTTTTTT. Translating it yields CASSLVTGIGGTGELFF.

V gene TRBV21-1 combines with J gene TRBJ2-5; the table calls TRBD1, which could not be checked here. TRBV21-1 is deemed a pseudogene. The CDR3 has 14 amino acids. The CDR3 loop reads CASRTQQREETQYF. CDR3 bases: TGTGCCAGCAGAACACAGCAAAGAGAGGAGACCCAGTACTTC.

This clone was counted a single time. This sequence joins TRBV7-8 and TRBJ2-7; D gene uncertain. The CDR3 has 14 residues. The V end lost 0 bases, the J end lost 6 bases, and 12 bases lay between the germline ends. Germline values: CDR1 SGHVS, CDR2 FQNEAQ. The DNA of the CDR3 is TGTGCCAGCAGCTTAGCGCGGCAGAGTATCGAGCAGTACTTC. It is translated as CASSLARQSIEQYF.

The CDR3 DNA reads TGTGCCAGCAGCTTGGAGACTAGCACAGATACGCAGTATTTT. Residues: CASSLETSTDTQYF. The chain uses TRBV5-6 and TRBJ2-3; the D is unclear. The CDR3 runs to 14 residues. Germline V lookup: CDR1 SGHDT, CDR2 YYEEEE. V was cut by 0 bases and J by 0 bases, with 5 bases left in between.

V is TRBV5-1 and J is TRBJ1-4; 8 bases map to TRBD1. Losses at the gene ends were 3 bases for V and 3 bases for J; bases not matched to a gene: 7. The CDR3 length is 16 residues. Per the germline V gene, CDR1 is SGHRS and CDR2 is YFSETQ. CDR3 in amino acids: CASSWGGQASNEKLFF. CDR3 in DNA: TGCGCCAGCAGCTGGGGGGGACAGGCCTCTAATGAAAAACTGTTTTTT. The whole variable domain, remainder taken from reference TRBV5-1 and TRBJ1-4, is KAGVTQTPRYLIKTRGQQVTLSCSPISGHRSVSWYQQTPGQGLQFLFEYFSETQRNKGNFPGRFSGRQFSNSRSEMNVSTLELGDSALYLCASSWGGQASNEKLFFGSGTQLSVL.

The J gene is TRBJ1-1, the V gene TRBV6-5; D unresolved. Trimming shortened V by 1 base and J by 11 bases, and 17 bases separated the two germline ends. Germline V gene lookup returns CDR1 MNHEY and CDR2 SVGAGI. CDR3 length: 14 amino acids. This CDR3 reads CASSYLYADGRAFF. CDR3 DNA: TGTGCCAGCAGTTACTTATACGCCGACGGGAGGGCTTTCTTT.

The chain couples TRBV9 to TRBJ2-2; 13 positions match TRBD2. Germline V gene lookup returns CDR1 SGDLS and CDR2 YYNGEE. The trim removed 3 bases at V and 6 bases at J, leaving 5 bases unmatched. The CDR3 contains 16 residues. The CDR3, as DNA: TGTGCCAGCAGCGGACTAGCGGGGGGTTTGTCCGGGGAGCTGTTTTTT. This translates into CASSGLAGGLSGELFF.

This sequence joins TRBV29-1 and TRBJ2-6, with D perhaps matching TRBD1 (5 bases). Deletions cut 4 bases from V and 4 bases from J, with 11 bases between. The CDR3 runs to 14 residues. CDR1 SQVTM and CDR2 ANQGSEA come from the germline V gene. CDR3 residues: CSVGKGPGANVLTF. The CDR3 nucleotides are TGCAGCGTTGGAAAGGGGCCGGGGGCCAACGTCCTGACTTTC. The variable domain in full, with the rest retrieved from reference TRBV29-1 and TRBJ2-6, is SAVISQKPSRDICQRGTSLTIQCQVDSQVTMMFWYRQQPGQSLTLIATANQGSEATYESGFVIDKFPISRPNLTFSTLTVSNMSPEDSSIYLCSVGKGPGANVLTFGAGSRLTVL.

This clone has a single count. This chain joins TRBV5-1 and TRBJ2-5; D is undetermined. The germline V and J ends were trimmed by 1 base and 5 bases, with 18 bases remaining between them. Germline V gene sequence: CDR1 SGHRS, CDR2 YFSETQ. The length of the CDR3 is 16 residues. CDR3 protein: CASSLNSGLKSETQYF. DNA for the CDR3: TGCGCCAGCAGCTTGAACAGTGGGTTAAAGAGTGAGACCCAGTACTTC.

This clone was detected only a few times. The chain couples TRBV6-4 to TRBJ2-3; 8 nucleotides align to TRBD2. Germline V lookup: CDR1 MRHNA, CDR2 SNTAGT. This CDR3 region has 14 residues. The ends lost 4 bases at V and 2 bases at J; junction bases unmatched: 2. In DNA form, the CDR3 reads TGTGCCAGCAGTGTTAGCGGGGACACAGATACGCAGTATTTT. The encoded protein is CASSVSGDTDTQYF.

The chain carries TRBV7-9 and TRBJ1-5; TRBD1 matches at 9 bases. With 5 bases clipped from V and 3 bases from J, the junction kept 14 bases outside the gene matches. CDR1 is SEHNR, CDR2 FQNEAQ, per germline (reference sequence). The CDR3 covers 18 residues. CDR3 sequence reads: CASSRGTGFFGNNQPQHF. The CDR3 bases are TGTGCCAGCAGCCGCGGGACAGGGTTTTTTGGGAACAATCAGCCCCAGCATTTT.

V usage is TRBV29-1 and J usage is TRBJ2-3, with 7 bases lining up with TRBD2. The CDR3 runs 12 residues. V lost 6 bases to trimming and J lost 6 bases; unmatched junction nucleotides: 6. Germline V lookup: CDR1 SQVTM, CDR2 ANQGSEA. CDR3 sequence (DNA): TGCAGCGTAGCAAGGGGAGGGGATACGCAGTATTTT. Protein product: CSVARGGDTQYF.

The chain recombines TRBV5-1 with TRBJ1-6; D uncertain. CDR1 SGHRS and CDR2 YFSETQ come from the germline V gene. The CDR3 has 13 residues. V was trimmed by 0 bases and J by 14 bases, leaving 12 bases between them. The CDR3 DNA follows: TGCGCCAGCAGCTTGGAAGCAGCTCGGGCCCTCCACTTT. Its protein is CASSLEAARALHF.

The CDR3 loop is CSVGQSGYEQYF. Here the CDR3 DNA reads TGCAGCGTTGGGCAGAGCGGCTACGAGCAGTACTTC. The genes are TRBV29-1 and TRBJ2-7; tentatively, D is TRBD2 (5 bases). V was clipped by 4 bases and J by 3 bases, with 10 bases between them. The germline V gene encodes CDR1 SQVTM and CDR2 ANQGSEA. This CDR3 spans 12 amino acids.

The chain joins TRBV30 to TRBJ1-2; D possibly corresponds to TRBD1 (6 bases). Trimming left V 1 base short and J 3 bases short, with 15 bases between. Germline V gene data show CDR1 as GTSNPN and CDR2 as SVGIG (reference sequence). CDR3 length equals 15 residues. For the CDR3, the DNA is TGTGCCTGGAGTGACCGCAGGGGAAGGGACTATGGCTACACCTTC. Its translation is CAWSDRRGRDYGYTF.

The chain carries TRBV9 and TRBJ2-1; TRBD2 matches at 8 bases. V lost 0 bases, J lost 3 bases, and 2 bases stayed unmatched. The germline V gene encodes CDR1 SGDLS and CDR2 YYNGEE. The CDR3 length is 15 residues. CDR3 DNA sequence: TGTGCCAGCAGCGTAGCGGGAGGGGTCTACAATGAGCAGTTCTTC. Residues: CASSVAGGVYNEQFF. The entire variable domain, with the rest obtained from reference TRBV9 and TRBJ2-1, is as follows: DSGVTQTPKHLITATGQRVTLRCSPRSGDLSVYWYQQSLDQGLQFLIQYYNGEERAKGNILERFSAQQFPDLHSELNLSSLELGDSALYFCASSVAGGVYNEQFFGPGTRLTVL.

The rearrangement uses TRBV5-6 and TRBJ1-2; possibly TRBD1 for D (5 bases). Germline V gene lookup returns CDR1 SGHDT and CDR2 YYEEEE. The CDR3 runs to 13 residues. The V end lost 7 bases, the J end lost 6 bases, and 16 bases lay between the germline ends. The CDR3 DNA sequence: TGTGCCAGCCGCCTCACAGGCGATAATGGCTACACCTTC. As protein: CASRLTGDNGYTF.